Listed below are T cell receptor beta chains from one sample, sequenced in a study of T cells in localized non-small cell lung cancer. Assay used: immunoSEQ multiplex PCR; TCRdb lists only in-frame clones, some missing. The table includes tens of thousands of clones, almost 85% detected once. Material: peripheral blood, obtained before any cancer treatment. These receptor sequences come from a male donor older than 55 with stage III squamous cell lung carcinoma. CDR3s leave out the opening cysteine and the closing phenylalanine or tryptophan. Clone size is not always given. Where it is, it says once, few, many or a class for expanded clones.

j_gene: TRBJ1-2
abundance: few
v_gene: TRBV6-1
CDR3aa: ASRGGTFYGYT

j_gene: TRBJ1-5
abundance: few
v_gene: TRBV5-8
CDR3aa: ASSLRQGALVAQH

j_gene: TRBJ1-1
abundance: .
v_gene: TRBV15
CDR3aa: ATSRGRDSGAF

j_gene: TRBJ1-1
abundance: medium-sized
v_gene: TRBV14
CDR3aa: ASSRGTANTEAF

j_gene: TRBJ2-7
abundance: .
v_gene: TRBV6-1
CDR3aa: ASSEAHVPTGEQY

j_gene: TRBJ2-3
abundance: .
v_gene: TRBV5-1
CDR3aa: ASSPRIAGHTDTQY

j_gene: TRBJ2-2
abundance: .
v_gene: TRBV10-3
CDR3aa: AISESTHTNTGELF

j_gene: TRBJ2-1
abundance: few
v_gene: TRBV2
CDR3aa: ASRAGTSGGNYNEQF

j_gene: TRBJ1-5
abundance: .
v_gene: TRBV19
CDR3aa: ASSIQIFSNQPQH

j_gene: TRBJ2-7
abundance: .
v_gene: TRBV21-1
CDR3aa: ASSRPGTSGRAVY

j_gene: TRBJ1-2
abundance: .
v_gene: TRBV21-1
CDR3aa: ASSQTARANYGYT

j_gene: TRBJ2-7
abundance: .
v_gene: TRBV27
CDR3aa: ASSSTSGRYEQY

j_gene: TRBJ2-5
abundance: .
v_gene: TRBV18
CDR3aa: ASSPSPVSQETQY

j_gene: TRBJ1-6
abundance: .
v_gene: TRBV14
CDR3aa: ASSPSLNSPLH

j_gene: TRBJ2-1
abundance: .
v_gene: TRBV4-1
CDR3aa: ASSQDYNEQF

j_gene: TRBJ1-3
abundance: .
v_gene: TRBV7-9
CDR3aa: ASSLAGGGNTIY

j_gene: TRBJ2-4
abundance: .
v_gene: TRBV6-5
CDR3aa: ASSTPRTGENIQY

j_gene: TRBJ2-5
abundance: few
v_gene: TRBV18
CDR3aa: ASSSGLQETQY